This TCR beta chain was identified during a study of shared clonotypes between healthy human individuals. Overall study results and limits: Unshared clonotypes carried lower generation probabilities than those common to all four donors. Shared across a few donors were around 5% of the naive CD4 clonotypes. Among donors, clonotype sharing was expected to be affected by sequencing depth.

The assay was run at deep level. Profiled with immunoSEQ multiplex PCR; TCRdb holds only in-frame clones, not every one. Of hundreds of thousands of clones listed, around 90% are singletons. The table lists this clone with a few counts. Its specificity is not known. This sequence was found in a young man in good health. Sequenced: memory CD8+ T cells sorted from blood. Subset: CD45RO+ cells pooled with CCR7-negative TemRA cells.

CDR3 protein: CASSPRGSGRINEQFF. The CDR3, as DNA: TGCGCCAGCAGCCCAAGAGGGAGCGGGAGGATCAATGAGCAGTTCTTC. The chain combines TRBV5-1 with TRBJ2-1; 9 positions agree with TRBD2. Losses at the gene ends were 4 bases for V and 6 bases for J; bases not matched to a gene: 11. CDR1 SGHRS and CDR2 YFSETQ come from the germline V gene. The CDR3 loop spans 16 amino acids.